This entry features one T cell receptor beta chain sequence. This sample is drawn from a study of T cell changes during pregnancy in multiple sclerosis. V lost 7 bases and J 3 bases, leaving 7 bases between the germline ends. CDR3 length: 11 residues. The germline gives CDR1 DFQATT, CDR2 SNEGSKA (reference sequence). The data were produced by immunoSEQ multiplex PCR, yet TCRdb's version contains in-frame clones alone and is incomplete. The top ten clones hold over 1.5% of a sample with more than 90,000 clones, around 90% of them seen once. The receptor was derived from a female donor with multiple sclerosis, enrolled in a pregnancy study. This specimen was peripheral blood, taken in the third trimester of pregnancy. The chain has TRBV20-1 and TRBJ1-3; D is uncertain. The CDR3 reads CSVLDGNTIYF. For the CDR3, the DNA is TGCAGTGTTCTAGATGGAAACACCATATATTTT.